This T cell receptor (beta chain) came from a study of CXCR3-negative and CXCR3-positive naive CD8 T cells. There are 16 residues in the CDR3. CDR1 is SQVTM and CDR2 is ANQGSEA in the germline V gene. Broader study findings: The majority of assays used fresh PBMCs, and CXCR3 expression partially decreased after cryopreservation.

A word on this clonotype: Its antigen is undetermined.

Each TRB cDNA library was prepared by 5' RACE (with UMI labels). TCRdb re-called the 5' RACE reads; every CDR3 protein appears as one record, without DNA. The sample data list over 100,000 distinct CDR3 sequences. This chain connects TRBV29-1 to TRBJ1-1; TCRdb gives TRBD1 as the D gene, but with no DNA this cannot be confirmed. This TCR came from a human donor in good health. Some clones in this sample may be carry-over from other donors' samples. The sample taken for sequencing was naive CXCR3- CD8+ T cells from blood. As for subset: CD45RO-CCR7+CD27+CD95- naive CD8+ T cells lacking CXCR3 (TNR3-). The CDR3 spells CSVEEVPGQGNTEAFF.